The 25 T cell receptor beta chains given below trace back to one sample, sequenced in a study of blood T cell repertoires in COVID-19. Assay: immunoSEQ multiplex PCR; the TCRdb copy retains only in-frame clones and omits some. The sample yields about 220,000 clones, around 82% seen once. The sample was peripheral blood. Source of these receptors: a woman aged 25 to 39 who had recovered from COVID-19.

V and J are TRBV6-5 and TRBJ2-7; D might be TRBD1 (6 bases). The V gene's germline CDR1 is MNHEY and CDR2 SVGAGI. V lost 4 bases and J 5 bases, leaving 18 bases between the germline ends. The CDR3 is made up of 15 amino acids. In DNA form, the CDR3 reads TGTGCCAGCAGTTTACGGTTGACAGGTTCCCACGAGCAGTACTTC. It is translated as CASSLRLTGSHEQYF.

This chain's CDR3 is CASSQNRQGTNEKLFF. As DNA, the CDR3 is TGCGCCAGCAGCCAAAACCGACAGGGGACTAATGAAAAACTGTTTTTT. This rearrangement joins TRBV5-1 to TRBJ1-4, with 8 bases lining up with TRBD1. The V and J ends lost 4 bases and 2 bases, in that order; junction bases with no gene match: 7. The CDR3 has 16 amino acids. CDR1 is SGHRS, CDR2 YFSETQ, per germline.

In DNA form, the CDR3 reads TGTGCCAGCAGCCCACCTCCGAGCGGGAGTATCACAGATACGCAGTATTTT. Protein product: CASSPPPSGSITDTQYF. V is TRBV7-3 and J is TRBJ2-3, with 8 bases matching TRBD2. CDR1 SGHTA and CDR2 FQGTGA come from the germline V gene. The CDR3 is 17 residues long. Trimming took 5 bases from V and 2 from J; bases not matched to a gene: 12.

This sequence joins TRBV6-5 and TRBJ2-2, with D tentatively TRBD2 (5 bases). The CDR3 has 14 amino acids. Germline CDR1 is MNHEY and CDR2 is SVGAGI. The germline V and J ends were trimmed by 5 bases and 3 bases, with 10 bases remaining between them. The CDR3: CASSPSGYTGELFF. The CDR3 region has the DNA TGTGCCAGCAGTCCGTCGGGGTACACCGGGGAGCTGTTTTTT.

The chain couples TRBV11-3 to TRBJ1-1, with 7 bases aligning to TRBD1. V was clipped by 5 bases and J by 0 bases; unmatched bases: 9. Germline CDR1 and CDR2: SGHNT and YENEEA. The length of the CDR3 is 16 residues. The CDR3 DNA is TGTGCCAGCAGCAACTCCAAACAGGGGATGAACACTGAAGCTTTCTTT. This gives the protein CASSNSKQGMNTEAFF. Full variable domain (outside the CDR3, taken from reference TRBV11-3 and TRBJ1-1): EAGVVQSPRYKIIEKKQPVAFWCNPISGHNTLYWYLQNLGQGPELLIRYENEEAVDDSQLPKDRFSAERLKGVDSTLKIQPAELGDSAVYLCASSNSKQGMNTEAFFGQGTRLTVV.

The chain combines TRBV7-2 with TRBJ1-5, with TRBD1 matching 9 bases. Germline loops: CDR1 SGHTA, CDR2 FQGNSA. V lost 2 bases to trimming and J lost 1 base; unmatched junction nucleotides: 3. The CDR3 length is 16 residues. This CDR3 reads CASSLMGTGSNQPQHF. The CDR3 DNA follows: TGTGCCAGCAGCTTAATGGGGACAGGGAGCAATCAGCCCCAGCATTTT.

The chain uses TRBV29-1 and TRBJ2-7, with D unclear. The V gene's germline CDR1 is SQVTM and CDR2 ANQGSEA. The CDR3 loop spans 11 amino acids. V was shortened by 4 bases and J by 3 bases, with 7 bases between the two germline ends. CDR3 sequence reads: CSVGELYEQYF. In nucleotides, the CDR3 is TGCAGCGTTGGAGAACTCTACGAGCAGTACTTC.

The J gene is TRBJ2-7, the V gene TRBV7-2, with 9 bases aligning to TRBD2. In germline, CDR1 is SGHTA, CDR2 FQGNSA. The CDR3 spans 16 residues. Trimming cost V 1 base and J 0 bases; bases outside gene matches: 4. The DNA for the CDR3 is TGTGCCAGCAGCTTAGGAGCGGGAGGCCTCTCCTACGAGCAGTACTTC. The encoded protein is CASSLGAGGLSYEQYF.

The chain couples TRBV9 to TRBJ2-5; possibly TRBD1 for D (5 bases). The CDR3 covers 16 residues. V was trimmed by 0 bases and J by 1 base, leaving 13 bases between them. The germline gives CDR1 SGDLS, CDR2 YYNGEE. The CDR3 sequence: CASSVAVTDIQETQYF. The CDR3 nucleotides are TGTGCCAGCAGCGTAGCTGTCACGGACATCCAAGAGACCCAGTACTTC.

This chain joins TRBV4-2 and TRBJ2-5; TRBD2 aligns across 9 bases. The CDR3 sequence is 19 residues long. Germline V CDR1 and CDR2: LGHNA, YNFKEQ. Losses at the gene ends were 0 bases for V and 1 base for J; bases not matched to a gene: 12. The CDR3 nucleotides are TGTGCCAGCAGCCAAGATCTACACAATATAGCGGGGGCCCAAGAGACCCAGTACTTC. Translation gives CASSQDLHNIAGAQETQYF.

The chain employs TRBV5-1 and TRBJ2-7; 10 bases map to TRBD1. CDR3 length equals 15 residues. The germline CDR1 and CDR2 sequences are SGHRS and YFSETQ. V trimming: 4 bases; J trimming: 4 bases; junction bases outside the gene matches: 8. This CDR3 is CASSTETGGWYEQYF. The CDR3 DNA follows: TGCGCCAGCAGCACCGAGACAGGGGGCTGGTACGAGCAGTACTTC. Using reference TRBV5-1 and TRBJ2-7 for the parts outside the CDR3, the full variable domain is KAGVTQTPRYLIKTRGQQVTLSCSPISGHRSVSWYQQTPGQGLQFLFEYFSETQRNKGNFPGRFSGRQFSNSRSEMNVSTLELGDSALYLCASSTETGGWYEQYFGPGTRLTVT.

V is TRBV30 and J is TRBJ2-3, with TRBD2 matching 7 bases. V dropped 4 bases and J dropped 5; count of bases not matched to a gene: 3. The germline V gene has CDR1 GTSNPN and CDR2 SVGIG (reference sequence). This CDR3 has 12 amino acids. CDR3 sequence reads: CAWNQRGDTQYF. CDR3 DNA sequence: TGTGCCTGGAACCAGCGGGGAGATACGCAGTATTTT.

This rearrangement joins TRBV9 to TRBJ2-4; possibly TRBD2 for D (6 bases). Trimming removed 3 bases from V and 6 bases from J, with 13 bases in between. The CDR3 length is 14 residues. Germline CDR1 SGDLS, CDR2 YYNGEE. The CDR3, as DNA: TGTGCCAGCAGCGACCGGGACTCTGGAAACATTCAGTACTTC. Its translation is CASSDRDSGNIQYF.

In nucleotides, the CDR3 is TGTGCCAGCAGAGTAGCGGGAGCATATGAGCAGTTCTTC. Protein sequence: CASRVAGAYEQFF. The chain is built from TRBV12-3 or TRBV12-4 and TRBJ2-1, with TRBD2 identical over 9 bases. The CDR3 is 13 residues long. The J segment lost 8 bases and the V segment lost 6 bases, leaving 5 bases of the junction unmatched.

The CDR3 loop reads CASSYERAFQETQYF. In nucleotides, the CDR3 is TGTGCCAGCAGTTACGAGCGGGCCTTCCAAGAGACCCAGTACTTC. The rearrangement links TRBV6-5 to TRBJ2-5; a weak D match, TRBD2 (6 bases). Trimming took off 2 bases at V and 1 base at J, with 11 bases between the two ends. The length of the CDR3 is 15 residues. The germline gives CDR1 MNHEY, CDR2 SVGAGI.

The J gene is TRBJ2-5, the V gene TRBV24-1; D possibly corresponds to TRBD1 (5 bases). The CDR3 contains 15 residues. V lost 4 bases, J lost 2 bases, and 13 bases lay in between. Looked up from germline, CDR1 is KGHDR and CDR2 is SFDVKD. The CDR3, as DNA: TGTGCCACCAGTGACCTCGACAGCGCACAAGAGACCCAGTACTTC. Residues: CATSDLDSAQETQYF.

The chain combines TRBV6-4 with TRBJ1-6, with 9 bases matching TRBD1. Germline trimming cut 4 bases from V and 9 bases from J; bases unmatched to any gene: 7. The germline CDR1 and CDR2 sequences are MRHNA and SNTAGT. This CDR3 comprises 15 residues. This CDR3 reads CASSAGQGTGSPLHF. CDR3 bases: TGTGCCAGCAGTGCCGGACAGGGGACCGGTTCACCCCTCCACTTT.

The chain carries TRBV18 and TRBJ1-1; 9 bases line up with TRBD1. V lost 3 bases, J lost 5 bases, and 13 bases stayed unmatched. This CDR3 comprises 17 residues. In germline, CDR1 is KGHSH, CDR2 LQKENI. The CDR3 DNA reads TGTGCCAGCTCACCCAAGCCGAGGACAGGGGCTAGAACTGAAGCTTTCTTT. This gives the protein CASSPKPRTGARTEAFF.

The rearrangement links TRBV28 to TRBJ2-1; 7 bases are a match to TRBD1. Per germline, CDR1 MDHEN and CDR2 SYDVKM. CDR3 length equals 13 residues. J gave up 7 bases and V 7 bases, and 7 bases lay outside the gene matches. CDR3 sequence: CASKRAGGNEQFF. The CDR3 DNA reads as TGTGCCAGCAAGCGAGCAGGGGGTAATGAGCAGTTCTTC. The variable domain in full, completed from reference TRBV28 and TRBJ2-1, reads DVKVTQSSRYLVKRTGEKVFLECVQDMDHENMFWYRQDPGLGLRLIYFSYDVKMKEKGDIPEGYSVSREKKERFSLILESASTNQTSMYLCASKRAGGNEQFFGPGTRLTVL.

This clone is a singleton in its sample. V and J are TRBV6-4 and TRBJ2-2, with TRBD2 as a possible D gene (5 bases). This CDR3 spans 22 amino acids. CDR1 is MRHNA and CDR2 is SNTAGT in the germline V gene. V shed 0 bases and J shed 5 bases, with 31 bases lying between them. The CDR3 is CASSDSKSRVGGGVGLTGELFF. The CDR3 DNA is TGTGCCAGCAGTGACTCGAAATCTCGTGTGGGTGGAGGAGTCGGTTTAACCGGGGAGCTGTTTTTT.

V gene TRBV18 combines with J gene TRBJ1-4; the D gene is possibly TRBD1 (5 bases). With 3 bases removed from V and 0 bases from J, the gap between germline ends came to 14 bases. The CDR3 totals 17 residues. The germline gives CDR1 KGHSH, CDR2 LQKENI. The CDR3: CASSPRAGQATNEKLFF. The DNA for the CDR3 is TGTGCCAGCTCACCCAGAGCAGGGCAAGCAACTAATGAAAAACTGTTTTTT.

The chain links TRBV5-1 to TRBJ1-2, with D perhaps TRBD1 (6 bases). The CDR3 consists of 16 residues. Germline loops: CDR1 SGHRS, CDR2 YFSETQ. Trimming took off 0 bases at V and 8 bases at J, with 20 bases between the two ends. The CDR3 loop is CASSLAQAAQGWGYTF. Written as DNA, the CDR3 is TGCGCCAGCAGCTTGGCCCAGGCTGCTCAGGGGTGGGGCTACACCTTC.

This clone was seen just once. As DNA, the CDR3 is TGTGCCAGCAGCTTCGGGACAGGGACGGTAGATACGCAGTATTTT. This translates into CASSFGTGTVDTQYF. V and J are TRBV13 and TRBJ2-3, with TRBD1 identical over 9 bases. Germline CDR1 PRHDT, CDR2 FYEKMQ (reference sequence). Trimming cost V 3 bases and J 5 bases; bases outside gene matches: 6. The CDR3 has 15 amino acids.

The rearrangement uses TRBV9 and TRBJ1-1; 8 bases match TRBD1. Looked up from germline, CDR1 is SGDLS and CDR2 is YYNGEE. V trimming: 3 bases; J trimming: 4 bases; junction bases outside the gene matches: 5. The length of the CDR3 is 14 residues. CDR3 amino acids: CASSGGQGGTEAFF. The CDR3 DNA reads TGTGCCAGCAGCGGAGGACAGGGAGGCACTGAAGCTTTCTTT.

This sequence joins TRBV9 and TRBJ2-3; a possible D gene is TRBD1 (5 bases). V was cut by 1 base and J by 0 bases, with 9 bases left in between. The germline V gene has CDR1 SGDLS and CDR2 YYNGEE. The CDR3 is made up of 15 amino acids. The CDR3 reads CASSVFDRSTDTQYF. CDR3 sequence (DNA): TGTGCCAGCAGCGTATTCGACAGAAGCACAGATACGCAGTATTTT.